This T cell receptor beta chain was observed in a study of shared clonotypes between healthy human individuals. The overall study: Three plates were used per donor for CD4 naive, three for CD4 memory, two for CD8 naive and one for CD8 memory.

Study-level points and caveats: What naive subsets generally showed was a larger estimated richness than memory subsets showed.

Germline CDR1 and CDR2: SGDLS and YYNGEE. Trimming left V 0 bases short and J 0 bases short, with 16 bases between. CDR3 length: 18 amino acids. Of note for this clone: Its antigen is as yet unknown.

The assay was immunoSEQ multiplex PCR, and TCRdb's table has in-frame clones only and misses some. The sample holds 650,000 to 800,000 clones, around 70% seen once. This TCR derives from a woman between 25 and 40 years old in good health. The sequenced sample consisted of memory CD4+ T cells sorted from blood. Subset defined: CD45RA-negative fraction. The chain has TRBV9 and TRBJ1-3; weak D call: TRBD1 (5 bases). The CDR3 coding sequence is TGTGCCAGCAGCGTAGGTCAGGGCGCGTCCTTCTCTGGAAACACCATATATTTT. This sequence encodes CASSVGQGASFSGNTIYF.